The rows below give T cell receptor beta chains drawn from one sample of a study of blood T cell repertoires in COVID-19. The repertoire was sequenced with immunoSEQ multiplex PCR; TCRdb's copy has only in-frame clones and lacks some. The repertoire holds roughly 110,000 clones, with approximately 85% as singletons. The sequenced sample was peripheral blood. Receptors originate from a woman aged 55-75 years with COVID-19, enrolled during active disease. Each CDR3 is given with its conserved first and last residue. D genes are given only for firm matches. Clone size is not always given. Where it is, it says once, few, many or a class for expanded clones.

V gene,clone size,J gene,D gene,CDR3 protein,CDR3 DNA
TRBV5-4,.,TRBJ1-6,TRBD1,CASSLDRGSWSPLHF,TGTGCCAGCAGCCTGGACAGGGGCTCTTGGTCACCCCTCCACTTT
TRBV6-5,.,TRBJ1-6,.,CASSTRLANNSPLHF,TGTGCCAGCAGTACTAGACTCGCTAATAATTCACCCCTCCACTTT
TRBV5-8,.,TRBJ2-3,.,CASSPFTSTDTQYF,TGTGCCAGCAGCCCTTTTACTAGCACAGATACGCAGTATTTT
TRBV5-1,.,TRBJ1-2,.,CASSLGERYGYTF,TGCGCCAGCAGCTTGGGAGAGCGCTATGGCTACACCTTC
TRBV30,.,TRBJ1-3,.,CAWSDSSGNTIYF,TGTGCCTGGAGTGATAGCTCTGGAAACACCATATATTTT
TRBV2,once,TRBJ1-5,.,CASSELANSNQPQHF,TGTGCCAGCAGTGAATTGGCAAATAGCAATCAGCCCCAGCATTTT
TRBV6-5,.,TRBJ2-4,.,CASSYSGRASNIQYF,TGTGCCAGCAGTTACTCTGGGCGGGCGTCAAACATTCAGTACTTC
TRBV5-8,.,TRBJ2-3,.,CASSLGALSGTDTQYF,TGTGCCAGCAGCTTGGGGGCTCTCTCCGGAACAGATACGCAGTATTTT
TRBV6-5,.,TRBJ2-5,.,CASSSPGGRETQYF,TGTGCCAGCAGTAGCCCCGGGGGGCGAGAGACCCAGTACTTC
TRBV3-1/TRBV3-2,.,TRBJ1-2,.,CASSQEGSRYGYTF,TGTGCCAGCAGCCAAGAGGGCAGTAGATATGGCTACACCTTC
TRBV3-1/TRBV3-2,.,TRBJ1-2,.,CASSQEGAGSSDGYTF,TGTGCCAGCAGCCAAGAAGGAGCGGGGTCGAGTGATGGCTACACCTTC
TRBV19,.,TRBJ1-6,.,CASSRRSDSPLHF,TGTGCCAGTAGTAGGAGAAGTGATTCACCCCTCCACTTT
TRBV7-2,.,TRBJ1-5,.,CASSLGPGVNQPQHF,TGTGCCAGCAGCTTAGGGCCAGGGGTCAATCAGCCCCAGCATTTT
TRBV9,once,TRBJ1-2,TRBD1,CASSVGQGNYGYTF,TGTGCCAGCAGCGTAGGACAGGGAAACTATGGCTACACCTTC
TRBV7-2,.,TRBJ1-6,TRBD1,CASSLIFSGQGAPLHF,TGTGCCAGCAGCTTAATCTTTTCAGGACAGGGGGCACCCCTCCACTTT
TRBV7-9,.,TRBJ1-4,.,CASSNGEKLFF,TGTGCCAGCAGCAACGGTGAAAAACTGTTTTTT
TRBV4-1,.,TRBJ1-1,TRBD1,CASSQTDRDRGIAFF,TGCGCCAGCAGCCAGACCGACCGGGACAGGGGGATCGCTTTCTTT
TRBV27,.,TRBJ1-2,.,CASSLQGTNYGYTF,TGTGCCAGCAGTTTACAGGGTACTAACTATGGCTACACCTTC
TRBV10-3,.,TRBJ1-1,TRBD1,CAISRGQENTEAFF,TGTGCCATCAGCCGGGGACAGGAGAACACTGAAGCTTTCTTT
TRBV6-2/TRBV6-3,once,TRBJ2-2,TRBD1,CASSLLRDSGELFF,TGTGCCAGCAGCCTACTAAGGGACAGCGGGGAGCTGTTTTTT
TRBV27,many,TRBJ2-5,.,CASSYYRAGTQYF,TGTGCCAGCAGTTACTACAGGGCCGGGACCCAGTACTTC
TRBV5-1,.,TRBJ1-1,TRBD1,CASSSDTWDSENTEAFF,TGCGCCAGCAGCTCGGACACATGGGACAGCGAGAACACTGAAGCTTTCTTT
TRBV5-6,once,TRBJ1-2,.,CASSQDSSWITF,TGTGCCAGCAGCCAGGACAGTAGCTGGATCACCTTC
TRBV10-1,.,TRBJ2-6,TRBD1,CASSISGGAKGANVLTF,TGCGCCAGCAGTATCTCAGGGGGCGCGAAGGGGGCCAACGTCCTGACTTTC
TRBV3-1/TRBV3-2,.,TRBJ2-3,TRBD2,CASSHGRGGRADTQYF,TGTGCCAGCAGCCATGGCCGGGGGGGCCGGGCAGATACGCAGTATTTT
TRBV13,.,TRBJ1-1,.,CASSQGLEAFF,TGTGCCAGCAGCCAGGGCCTTGAAGCTTTCTTT
TRBV24-1,.,TRBJ2-1,TRBD2,CATSEASGEYNEQFF,TGTGCCACCAGTGAGGCTAGCGGGGAGTACAATGAGCAGTTCTTC
TRBV15,.,TRBJ1-6,TRBD1,CATSRVGTDLPLHF,TGTGCCACCAGCAGAGTCGGGACAGACCTCCCCCTCCACTTT
TRBV5-1,.,TRBJ1-1,.,CASSLDPGNTEAFF,TGCGCCAGCAGCTTGGATCCGGGGAACACTGAAGCTTTCTTT
TRBV11-2,.,TRBJ1-2,.,CASSLVGGLNYGYTF,TGTGCCAGCAGCTTAGTGGGGGGGCTAAACTATGGCTACACCTTC
TRBV6-1,.,TRBJ2-4,TRBD2,CASSVGGASELDKNIQYF,TGTGCCAGCAGTGTCGGGGGGGCGAGTGAACTAGACAAAAACATTCAGTACTTC
TRBV5-1,once,TRBJ2-7,.,CASSLVPGQSSYEQYF,TGCGCCAGCAGCTTGGTCCCCGGACAGAGCTCCTACGAGCAGTACTTC
TRBV6-5,once,TRBJ1-1,TRBD1,CASRFGQGASEAFF,TGTGCCAGCCGTTTTGGACAGGGGGCCTCTGAAGCTTTCTTT
TRBV28,.,TRBJ2-7,.,CASTDDTHEQYF,TGTGCCAGCACCGACGACACCCACGAGCAGTACTTC
TRBV18,.,TRBJ1-1,.,CASSPPSGAGISEAFF,TGTGCCAGCTCACCCCCTTCAGGGGCCGGAATTTCTGAAGCTTTCTTT
TRBV14,few,TRBJ2-7,.,CASSHGTYEQYF,TGTGCCAGCAGCCACGGGACCTACGAGCAGTACTTC